The T cell receptor (beta chain) under discussion was sequenced for a study of identical twins. Study findings and constraints: The study reached conclusions through statistical analysis that was cross-sectional, not following the same donors. Twins showed weaker excess sharing in their beta out-of-frame sequences. When twins shared out-of-frame alpha sequences, those sequences had excess low generation probability.

TCRdb reanalysed the 5' RACE reads using MiXCR and keeps one entry per CDR3 protein. Here the sample spans hundreds of thousands of distinct CDR3 sequences, about 8% being singletons. This clonotype has at least ten counts. Its target is not known. Germline CDR1 is DFQATT and CDR2 is SNEGSKA (reference sequence). This CDR3 is 15 amino acids long. V lost 3 bases to trimming and J lost 7 bases; unmatched junction nucleotides: 11. These same records also appear under a second study, on yellow fever vaccine responses in identical twins. That work contributes: Twins reportedly mounted vaccine T cell responses that seemed partly convergent, partly personalized.

The receptor's source is a woman under 30 in good health. The sample was memory (CD45RO+) T cells sorted from blood. This rearrangement joins TRBV20-1 to TRBJ2-1; 8 nucleotides align to TRBD2. DNA for the CDR3: TGCAGTGCTAGCCTAACGGGGGGGCTTGATAATGAGCAGTTCTTC. It encodes CSASLTGGLDNEQFF.